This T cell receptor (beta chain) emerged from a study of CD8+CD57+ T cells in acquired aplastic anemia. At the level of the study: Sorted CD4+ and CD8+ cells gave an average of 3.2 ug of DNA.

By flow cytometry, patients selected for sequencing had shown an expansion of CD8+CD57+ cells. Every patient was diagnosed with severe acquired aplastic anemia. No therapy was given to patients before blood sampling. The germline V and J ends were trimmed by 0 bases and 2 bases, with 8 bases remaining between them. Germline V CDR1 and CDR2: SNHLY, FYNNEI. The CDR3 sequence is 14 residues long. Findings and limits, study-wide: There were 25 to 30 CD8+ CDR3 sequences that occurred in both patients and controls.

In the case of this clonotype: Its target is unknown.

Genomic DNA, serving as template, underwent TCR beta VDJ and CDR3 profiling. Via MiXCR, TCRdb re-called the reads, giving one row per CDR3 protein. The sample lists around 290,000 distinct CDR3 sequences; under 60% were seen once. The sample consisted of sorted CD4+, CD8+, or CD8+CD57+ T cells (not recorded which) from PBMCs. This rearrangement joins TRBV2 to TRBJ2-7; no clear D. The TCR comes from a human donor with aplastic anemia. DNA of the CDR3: TGTGCCAGCAGTGAAGCAGGGATGCCCTACGAGCAGTACTTC. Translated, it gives CASSEAGMPYEQYF.